This T cell receptor beta chain came from a study of technical replicates of blood from a handful of donors. This CDR3 contains 13 residues. The V segment lost 1 base and the J segment 6 bases; nucleotides outside the gene matches: 3. Germline lookup yields CDR1 SGHTA and CDR2 FQGNSA. Using immunoSEQ multiplex PCR, the repertoire was profiled, and TCRdb retains in-frame clones only, with some absent. The sample shows 60,000 to 90,000 clones, approximately 95% of them seen only once. V is TRBV7-2 and J is TRBJ2-7, with 7 bases lining up with TRBD1. The sequence derives from a human donor in good health. Input material: T cells isolated from PBMCs. The CDR3 DNA reads TGTGCCAGCAGCTTAGTGTCAGGGGGCGAGCAGTACTTC. Translation gives CASSLVSGGEQYF.